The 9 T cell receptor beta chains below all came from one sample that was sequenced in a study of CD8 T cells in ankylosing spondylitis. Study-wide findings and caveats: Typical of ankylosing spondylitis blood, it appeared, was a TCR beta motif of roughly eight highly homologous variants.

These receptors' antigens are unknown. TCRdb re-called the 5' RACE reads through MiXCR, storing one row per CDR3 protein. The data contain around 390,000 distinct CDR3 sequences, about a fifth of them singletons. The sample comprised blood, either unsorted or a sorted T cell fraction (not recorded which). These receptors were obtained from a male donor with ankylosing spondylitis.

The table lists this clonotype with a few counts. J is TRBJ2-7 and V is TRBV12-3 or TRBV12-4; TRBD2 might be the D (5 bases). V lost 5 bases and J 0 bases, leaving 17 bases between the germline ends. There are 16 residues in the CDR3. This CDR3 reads CASSLRRGESSYEQYF. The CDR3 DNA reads TGTGCCAGCAGTCTACGTCGGGGAGAGAGCTCCTACGAGCAGTACTTC.

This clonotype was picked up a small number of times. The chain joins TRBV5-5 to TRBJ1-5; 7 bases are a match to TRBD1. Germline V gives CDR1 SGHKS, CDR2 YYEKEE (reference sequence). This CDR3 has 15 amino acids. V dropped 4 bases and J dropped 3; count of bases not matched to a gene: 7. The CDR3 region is CASSGGTAYNQPQHF. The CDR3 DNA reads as TGTGCCAGCAGCGGCGGGACAGCATACAATCAGCCCCAGCATTTT.

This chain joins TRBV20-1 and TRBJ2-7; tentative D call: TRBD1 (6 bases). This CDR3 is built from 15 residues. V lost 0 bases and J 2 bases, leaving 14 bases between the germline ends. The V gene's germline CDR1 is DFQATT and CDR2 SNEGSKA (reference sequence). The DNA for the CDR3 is TGCAGTGCTAGAGATCGCGGACAGTCCACCTACGAGCAGTACTTC. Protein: CSARDRGQSTYEQYF.

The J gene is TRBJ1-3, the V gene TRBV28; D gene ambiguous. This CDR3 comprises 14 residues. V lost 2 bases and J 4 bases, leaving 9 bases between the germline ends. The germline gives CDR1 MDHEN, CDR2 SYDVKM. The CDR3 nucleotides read TGTGCCAGCAGTTTAGCGTTGGGAGGAAACACCATATATTTT. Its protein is CASSLALGGNTIYF.

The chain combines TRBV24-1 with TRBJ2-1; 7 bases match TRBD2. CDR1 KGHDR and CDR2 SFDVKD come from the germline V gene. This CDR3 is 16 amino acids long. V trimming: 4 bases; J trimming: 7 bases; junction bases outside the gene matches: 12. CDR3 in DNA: TGTGCCACCAGTGACCGGACTAGTTTTACTTGGAATGAGCAGTTCTTC. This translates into CATSDRTSFTWNEQFF.

Here the CDR3 DNA reads TGTGCCAGCAGGCCCGGAACTCAAGGTGGCAATCAGCCCCAGCATTTT. Translating gives CASRPGTQGGNQPQHF. The genes are TRBV2 and TRBJ1-5, with D uncertain. This CDR3 has 16 amino acids. Germline V gives CDR1 SNHLY, CDR2 FYNNEI. V was shortened by 6 bases and J by 2 bases, with 17 bases between the two germline ends.

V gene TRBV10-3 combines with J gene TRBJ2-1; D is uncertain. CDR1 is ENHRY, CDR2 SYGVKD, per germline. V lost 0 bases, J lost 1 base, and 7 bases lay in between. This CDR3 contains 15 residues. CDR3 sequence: CAISESEQSYNEQFF. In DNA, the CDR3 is TGTGCCATCAGTGAGTCGGAACAGTCCTACAATGAGCAGTTCTTC.

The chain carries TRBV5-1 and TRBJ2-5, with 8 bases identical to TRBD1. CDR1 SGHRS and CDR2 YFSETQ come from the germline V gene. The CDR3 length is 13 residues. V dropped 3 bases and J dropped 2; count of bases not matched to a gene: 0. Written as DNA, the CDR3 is TGCGCCAGCAGCTGGGACAGGCAAGAGACCCAGTACTTC. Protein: CASSWDRQETQYF.

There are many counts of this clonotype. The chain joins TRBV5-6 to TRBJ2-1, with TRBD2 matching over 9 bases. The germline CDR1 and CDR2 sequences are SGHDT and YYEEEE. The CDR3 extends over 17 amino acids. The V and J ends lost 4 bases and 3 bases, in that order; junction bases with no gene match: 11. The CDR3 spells CASSRFRTSADYNEQFF. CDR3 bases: TGTGCCAGCAGCCGATTCAGGACTAGCGCCGACTACAATGAGCAGTTCTTC.